One sample yielded the 6 T cell receptor beta chains listed below, sequenced in a study of B cell selection in AIRE deficiency. Sorted regulatory T cells were CD4-positive, CD25-high and CD127-low or negative. Repertoires were generated with immunoSEQ multiplex PCR, while TCRdb's copy carries only in-frame clones and drops some. The sample lists under 6,500 clones, 80% to 90% occurring once. Sequencing used Tregs sorted from PBMCs. The receptor set was obtained from a human donor with AIRE deficiency.

The rearrangement joins TRBV28 to TRBJ2-2; D gene uncertain. The CDR3 sequence is 12 residues long. The V end was cut by 7 bases, the J end by 6 bases, with 9 bases between. The germline V gene has CDR1 MDHEN and CDR2 SYDVKM. The CDR3 region is CASTRVAGELFF. CDR3 nucleotide sequence: TGTGCCAGCACCCGGGTGGCCGGGGAGCTGTTTTTT.

The gene calls are TRBV2 and TRBJ1-1; 7 positions agree with TRBD1. J lost 5 bases, V lost 6 bases, and 0 bases had no gene match. Germline V lookup: CDR1 SNHLY, CDR2 FYNNEI. The CDR3 contains 11 residues. The CDR3 spells CASRTGTEAFF. The CDR3, as DNA: TGTGCCAGCAGGACAGGGACTGAAGCTTTCTTT. The full variable domain, with the rest looked up from reference TRBV2 and TRBJ1-1, is EPEVTQTPSHQVTQMGQEVILRCVPISNHLYFYWYRQILGQKVEFLVSFYNNEISEKSEIFDDQFSVERPDGSNFTLKIRSTKLEDSAMYFCASRTGTEAFFGQGTRLTVV.

The genes are TRBV11-3 and TRBJ2-1, with 7 positions matching TRBD2. Germline V gene sequence: CDR1 SGHNT, CDR2 YENEEA. Germline trimming cut 8 bases from V and 2 bases from J; bases unmatched to any gene: 0. This CDR3 contains 12 residues. The CDR3 loop is CASGRAYNEQFF. Written as DNA, the CDR3 is TGTGCCAGCGGGAGGGCCTACAATGAGCAGTTCTTC. The full variable domain, with the rest looked up from reference TRBV11-3 and TRBJ2-1, is EAGVVQSPRYKIIEKKQPVAFWCNPISGHNTLYWYLQNLGQGPELLIRYENEEAVDDSQLPKDRFSAERLKGVDSTLKIQPAELGDSAVYLCASGRAYNEQFFGPGTRLTVL.

A note on this clone: This sample includes further DNA sequences coding for the same CDR3. The V and J genes are TRBV5-4 and TRBJ2-2, with 7 nucleotides matching TRBD1. CDR3 length: 15 amino acids. The V segment lost 4 bases and the J segment 5 bases; nucleotides outside the gene matches: 8. Germline CDR1 SGHNT, CDR2 YYREEE (reference sequence). CDR3 in amino acids: CASSLDRESTGELFF. The CDR3 bases are TGTGCCAGCAGCCTAGACAGGGAGAGTACCGGGGAGCTGTTTTTT.

The chain couples TRBV9 to TRBJ1-2; the match to TRBD1 covers 7 bases. Germline CDR1 reads SGDLS; CDR2 reads YYNGEE. The V segment lost 0 bases and the J segment 6 bases; nucleotides outside the gene matches: 5. This CDR3 spans 14 amino acids. The CDR3 nucleotides are TGTGCCAGCAGCGTAGCTTTAGGGGGCAATGGCTACACCTTC. Translating it yields CASSVALGGNGYTF.

The chain employs TRBV6-5 and TRBJ1-4; D possibly corresponds to TRBD1 (6 bases). The V end lost 6 bases, the J end lost 3 bases, and 14 bases lay between the germline ends. Germline CDR1 MNHEY, CDR2 SVGAGI. The CDR3 covers 15 residues. The CDR3 sequence: CASSRRGRSNEKLFF. The CDR3 DNA sequence: TGTGCCAGCAGCCGCCGGGGGCGATCTAATGAAAAACTGTTTTTT.